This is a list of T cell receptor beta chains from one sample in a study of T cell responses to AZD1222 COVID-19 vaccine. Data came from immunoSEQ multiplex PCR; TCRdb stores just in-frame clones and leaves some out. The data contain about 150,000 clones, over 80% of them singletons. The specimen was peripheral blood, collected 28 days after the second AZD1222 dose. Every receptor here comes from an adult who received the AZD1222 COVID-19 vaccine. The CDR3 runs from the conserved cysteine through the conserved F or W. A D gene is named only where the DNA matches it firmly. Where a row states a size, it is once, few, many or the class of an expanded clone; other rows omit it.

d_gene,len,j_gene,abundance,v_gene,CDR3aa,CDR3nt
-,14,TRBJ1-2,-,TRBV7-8,CASSLARRNYGYTF,TGTGCCAGCAGCTTAGCACGAAGGAACTATGGCTACACCTTC
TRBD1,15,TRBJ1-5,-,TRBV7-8,CASSLDRVSNQPQHF,TGTGCCAGCAGCTTGGACAGGGTTAGCAATCAGCCCCAGCATTTT
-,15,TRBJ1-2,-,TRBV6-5,CASRPLGAANYGYTF,TGTGCCAGCAGACCCCTGGGGGCAGCTAACTATGGCTACACCTTC
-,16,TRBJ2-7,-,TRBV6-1,CASSERSTVLSYEQYF,TGTGCCAGCAGTGAAAGATCGACAGTTTTATCCTACGAGCAGTACTTC
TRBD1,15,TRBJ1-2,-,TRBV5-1,CASSPTGAVPPGYTF,TGCGCCAGCAGCCCAACAGGGGCCGTGCCCCCTGGCTACACCTTC
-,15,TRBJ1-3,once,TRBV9,CASSVDPGWGNTIYF,TGTGCCAGCAGCGTAGATCCGGGGTGGGGAAACACCATATATTTT
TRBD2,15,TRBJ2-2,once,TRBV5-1,CASSSKRGPTGELFF,TGCGCCAGCAGCTCCAAGCGGGGACCCACCGGGGAGCTGTTTTTT
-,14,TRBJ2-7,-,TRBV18,CASSPQGSSYEQYF,TGTGCCAGCTCACCCCAGGGGAGCTCCTACGAGCAGTACTTC
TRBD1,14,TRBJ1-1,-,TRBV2,CASSETGVNTEAFF,TGTGCCAGCAGCGAGACAGGGGTGAACACTGAAGCTTTCTTT
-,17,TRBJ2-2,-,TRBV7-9,CASSLGTASVNTGELFF,TGTGCCAGCAGCTTAGGAACCGCGTCGGTGAACACCGGGGAGCTGTTTTTT
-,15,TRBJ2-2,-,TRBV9,CASSAGFANTGELFF,TGTGCCAGCAGCGCGGGGTTCGCGAACACCGGGGAGCTGTTTTTT
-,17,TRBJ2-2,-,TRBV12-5,CASGLPPVEGPGGELFF,TGTGCTAGTGGTTTGCCCCCCGTCGAGGGGCCCGGCGGGGAGCTGTTTTTT
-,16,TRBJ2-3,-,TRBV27,CASSLWYGGGTDTQYF,TGTGCCAGCAGTTTATGGTACGGCGGGGGCACAGATACGCAGTATTTT
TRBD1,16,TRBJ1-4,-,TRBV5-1,CASRSGTGGSGEKLFF,TGCGCCAGCAGATCCGGGACAGGGGGCAGTGGTGAAAAACTGTTTTTT
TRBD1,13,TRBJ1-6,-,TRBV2,CASKGTVESPLHF,TGTGCCAGCAAAGGGACAGTCGAGTCACCCCTCCACTTT
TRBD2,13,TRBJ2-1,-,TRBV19,CASSMGLANEQFF,TGTGCCAGTAGTATGGGACTAGCTAATGAGCAGTTCTTC
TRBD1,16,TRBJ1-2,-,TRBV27,CASSLLGPGTGNGYTF,TGTGCCAGCAGTTTATTAGGCCCAGGGACAGGGAATGGCTACACCTTC
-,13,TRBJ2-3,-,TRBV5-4,CASRPPGEDTQYF,TGTGCCAGCAGACCCCCCGGGGAAGATACGCAGTATTTT
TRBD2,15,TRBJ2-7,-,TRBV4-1,CASSQLAANTYEQYF,TGCGCCAGCAGCCAACTAGCGGCCAACACCTACGAGCAGTACTTC
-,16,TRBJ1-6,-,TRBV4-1,CASSPWGGPPDGPLHF,TGCGCCAGCAGCCCGTGGGGAGGTCCTCCGGATGGGCCCCTCCACTTT
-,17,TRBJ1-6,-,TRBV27,CASSFLTTTGNNSPLHF,TGTGCCAGCAGTTTTCTTACAACCACGGGGAATAATTCACCCCTCCACTTT
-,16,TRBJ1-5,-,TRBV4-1,CASSALGRTSNQPQHF,TGCGCCAGCAGTGCTTTGGGCAGGACTAGCAATCAGCCCCAGCATTTT
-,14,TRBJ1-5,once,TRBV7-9,CASSSGQINQPQHF,TGTGCCAGCAGCTCCGGACAGATTAATCAGCCCCAGCATTTT
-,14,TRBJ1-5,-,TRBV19,CASRLTPINQPQHF,TGTGCCAGTAGGCTGACCCCAATCAATCAGCCCCAGCATTTT
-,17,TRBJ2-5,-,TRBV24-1,CATSDLYGDFSQETQYF,TGTGCCACCAGTGATTTATACGGGGACTTCTCTCAAGAGACCCAGTACTTC
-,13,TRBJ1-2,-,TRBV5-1,CASSLPGSQGYTF,TGCGCCAGCAGCTTGCCCGGGAGCCAAGGCTACACCTTC
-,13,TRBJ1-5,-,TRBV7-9,CASSLWGDQPQHF,TGTGCCAGCAGCTTATGGGGGGATCAGCCCCAGCATTTT
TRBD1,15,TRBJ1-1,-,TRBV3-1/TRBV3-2,CASRPRTGLNTEAFF,TGTGCCAGCAGACCACGGACAGGGTTGAACACTGAAGCTTTCTTT
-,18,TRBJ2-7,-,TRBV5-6,CASSGMTEAVGGSYEQYF,TGTGCCAGCAGCGGGATGACCGAGGCGGTCGGGGGTTCCTACGAGCAGTACTTC
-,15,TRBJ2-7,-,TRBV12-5,CASGRGDIIEVGQYF,TGTGCTAGTGGTAGGGGAGACATAATAGAGGTTGGGCAGTACTTC
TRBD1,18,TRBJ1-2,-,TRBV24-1,CATSDKPGQKLTNYGYTF,TGTGCCACCAGTGATAAGCCGGGACAGAAACTTACTAACTATGGCTACACCTTC